The clone carrying this T cell receptor beta chain was counted a few times. The CDR3 totals 14 residues. Germline lookup yields CDR1 LGHNT and CDR2 FRNRAP. Trimming shortened V by 5 bases and J by 0 bases, and 8 bases separated the two germline ends. As processed by the authors: Quantification of nucleated cells was approximated via reference gene primer amplification. TCRdb's copy holds only in-frame clones and misses some; the assay was immunoSEQ multiplex PCR. D and trimming come from the DNA, and the V and J calls and clone size come from that table. The table has a few hundred thousand clones, about 90% seen once. The sample originates from a study of blood T cell repertoires in COVID-19. Looking at the study overall: The study drew acute and convalescent COVID-19 samples from the United States, Italy and Spain. PBMCs, B-cell-depleted T cells, or T cells provided the cDNA or gDNA that made up the material.

The material sequenced was peripheral blood. The chain has TRBV12-5 and TRBJ2-4, with D tentatively TRBD1 (5 bases). The receptor comes from a woman aged 25 to 39 who had recovered from COVID-19. CDR3 DNA: TGTGCTAGTGGTGGGGCCCTAGCCAAAAACATTCAGTACTTC. This sequence encodes CASGGALAKNIQYF.